The source of this T cell receptor beta chain is a study of blood T cell repertoires in COVID-19. Study in general: Material from acute and convalescent COVID-19 was sourced from the United States, Italy and Spain. T cells, B-cell-depleted T cells, or PBMCs supplied cDNA or gDNA.

Trimming shortened V by 2 bases and J by 2 bases, and 9 bases separated the two germline ends. This CDR3 has 14 residues. Germline values: CDR1 MGHRA, CDR2 YSYEKL. Original methodology: Reference gene primer amplification gave nucleated cell count estimates. The protocol was immunoSEQ multiplex PCR, while the TCRdb copy is restricted to in-frame clones and leaves out a portion. The D gene and trimming were derived from the DNA, and the V and J assignments and clone size from that table. The sample holds under 250,000 clones, 87% seen once. Those who participated ranged in age from roughly 18 to 89 years and resided in under 25 US areas.

The gene calls are TRBV4-1 and TRBJ2-5; D possibly corresponds to TRBD1 (5 bases). Sequenced: PBMCs or T cells enriched from blood (not recorded which). The clonotype comes from a woman aged 25 to 39 with acute COVID-19. The CDR3 protein is CASSQPGMQETQYF. The CDR3 DNA sequence: TGCGCCAGCAGCCAACCAGGGATGCAAGAGACCCAGTACTTC.